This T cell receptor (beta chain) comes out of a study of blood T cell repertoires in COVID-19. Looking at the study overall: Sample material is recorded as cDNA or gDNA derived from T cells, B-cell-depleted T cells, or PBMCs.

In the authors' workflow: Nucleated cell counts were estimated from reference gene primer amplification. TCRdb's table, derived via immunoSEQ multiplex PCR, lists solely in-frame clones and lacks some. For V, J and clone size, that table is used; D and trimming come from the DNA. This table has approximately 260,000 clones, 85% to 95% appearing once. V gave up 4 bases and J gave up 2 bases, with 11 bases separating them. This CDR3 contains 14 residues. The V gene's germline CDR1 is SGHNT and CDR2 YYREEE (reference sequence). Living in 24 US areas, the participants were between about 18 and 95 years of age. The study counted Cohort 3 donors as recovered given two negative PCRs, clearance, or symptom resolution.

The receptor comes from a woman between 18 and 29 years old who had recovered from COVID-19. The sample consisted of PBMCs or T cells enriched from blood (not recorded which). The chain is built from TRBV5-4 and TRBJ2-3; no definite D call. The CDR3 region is CASSLRHLTDTQYF. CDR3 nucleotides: TGTGCCAGCAGCCTCCGACACCTCACAGATACGCAGTATTTT. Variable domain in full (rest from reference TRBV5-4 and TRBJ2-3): ETGVTQSPTHLIKTRGQQVTLRCSSQSGHNTVSWYQQALGQGPQFIFQYYREEENGRGNFPPRFSGLQFPNYSSELNVNALELDDSALYLCASSLRHLTDTQYFGPGTRLTVL.